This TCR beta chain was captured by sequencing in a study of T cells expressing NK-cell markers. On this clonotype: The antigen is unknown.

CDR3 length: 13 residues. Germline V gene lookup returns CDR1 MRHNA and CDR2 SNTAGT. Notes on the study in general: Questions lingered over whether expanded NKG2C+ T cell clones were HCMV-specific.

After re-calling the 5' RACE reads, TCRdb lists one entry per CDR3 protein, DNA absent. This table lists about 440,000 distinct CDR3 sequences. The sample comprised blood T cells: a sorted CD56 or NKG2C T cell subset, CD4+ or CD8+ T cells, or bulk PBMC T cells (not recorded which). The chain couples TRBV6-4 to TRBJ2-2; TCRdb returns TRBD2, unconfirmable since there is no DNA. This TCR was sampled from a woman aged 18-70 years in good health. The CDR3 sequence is CASSGTSSGELFF.